Detailed here is one T cell receptor (beta chain). The source of the sample is a study of blood T cell repertoires in COVID-19. Study information: The samples span acute and convalescent COVID-19 from the United States, Italy and Spain. T cells, B-cell-depleted T cells, or PBMCs supplied cDNA or gDNA.

Per the germline V gene, CDR1 is LNHDA and CDR2 is SQIVND (reference sequence). This CDR3 region has 15 residues. The V and J ends lost 2 bases and 4 bases respectively, with 14 bases between them. Per the original methods: Researchers report that nucleated cell counts were estimated from reference gene primer amplification. Here immunoSEQ multiplex PCR was the method, and the copy in TCRdb shows in-frame clones only, minus some. V, J and clone size were drawn from that table, and D and trimming were deduced from the DNA. The sample gives a few hundred thousand clones, approximately 86% of which show up once; over 6% is in the top ten.

This clonotype was sampled from a woman between 65 and 79 years old with active or convalescent COVID-19. The chain employs TRBV19 and TRBJ1-2, with D perhaps TRBD1 (5 bases). The sample was peripheral blood. CDR3 nucleotides: TGTGCCAGTAGTATAAGCGTGGGAGGGGTCTATGGCTACACCTTC. Residues: CASSISVGGVYGYTF. Full variable domain (missing parts from reference TRBV19 and TRBJ1-2): DGGITQSPKYLFRKEGQNVTLSCEQNLNHDAMYWYRQDPGQGLRLIYYSQIVNDFQKGDIAEGYSVSREKKESFPLTVTSAQKNPTAFYLCASSISVGGVYGYTFGSGTRLTVV.